These T cell receptor beta chains were read from a single sample in a study of shared clonotypes between healthy human individuals. Here immunoSEQ multiplex PCR was the method, and the copy in TCRdb shows in-frame clones only, minus some. The data contain 2,500,000 or so clones, over 85% of them seen just once; the ten biggest clones take up about 0.39%. Specimen: naive CD4+ T cells from PBMCs. The receptors come from a man aged 18 to 35 in good health. Some clones in this sample may be carry-over from other donors' samples. Each CDR3 is given with its conserved first and last residue. D genes are given only for firm matches. Some rows mark clone size as missing; the rest say once, few, many or name a class of expanded clone.

d_gene,j_gene,abundance,v_gene,CDR3aa,CDR3nt
TRBD1,TRBJ2-5,.,TRBV2,CASSLLRGGGETQYF,TGTGCCAGCAGTCTCTTAAGAGGGGGCGGAGAGACCCAGTACTTC
.,TRBJ2-5,.,TRBV18,CASSPAGRETQYF,TGTGCCAGCTCACCAGCAGGGCGGGAGACCCAGTACTTC
.,TRBJ1-2,once,TRBV9,CASSVGVSGYTF,TGTGCCAGCAGCGTCGGGGTATCTGGCTACACCTTC
TRBD1,TRBJ2-3,.,TRBV10-1,CASSESAQGVDTQYF,TGCGCCAGCAGTGAGTCGGCACAGGGGGTAGATACGCAGTATTTT
.,TRBJ2-7,.,TRBV7-2,CASSLSSGVWAEQYF,TGTGCCAGCAGCTTATCCTCGGGAGTATGGGCCGAGCAGTACTTC
.,TRBJ2-2,.,TRBV11-3,CASSLDGSGELFF,TGTGCCAGCAGCTTAGATGGGTCCGGGGAGCTGTTTTTT
.,TRBJ2-1,.,TRBV18,CAGREEIYNEQFF,TGTGCCGGAAGGGAAGAGATCTACAATGAGCAGTTCTTC
.,TRBJ1-2,.,TRBV29-1,CSVAPGTGDYGYTF,TGCAGCGTTGCCCCCGGGACTGGGGACTATGGCTACACCTTC
TRBD2,TRBJ2-5,.,TRBV5-1,CASSQRDLQETQYF,TGCGCCAGCAGCCAGCGGGACCTACAAGAGACCCAGTACTTC
.,TRBJ2-3,.,TRBV29-1,CSGRELGSTDTQYF,TGCAGCGGACGGGAGCTCGGGAGCACAGATACGCAGTATTTT